The 27 T cell receptor beta chains given below trace back to one sample, sequenced in a study of cytomegalovirus exposure and HLA in healthy donors. PCR used 60 Vbeta primers and 13 Jbeta primers. The protocol was immunoSEQ multiplex PCR, while the TCRdb copy is restricted to in-frame clones and leaves out a portion. In the table there are about 130,000 clones, under 90% of which are singletons. Sequencing was carried out using PBMCs. The source of these receptors is a woman aged 40 to 49 in good health and CMV-seronegative.

The genes are TRBV9 and TRBJ2-1; TRBD2 agrees at 7 bases. CDR1 is SGDLS, CDR2 YYNGEE, per germline. V lost 4 bases to trimming and J lost 8 bases; unmatched junction nucleotides: 9. The CDR3 has 14 residues. This chain's CDR3 is CASSPPGLVYEQFF. Here the CDR3 DNA reads TGTGCCAGCAGCCCTCCAGGACTAGTCTATGAGCAGTTCTTC.

This chain joins TRBV27 and TRBJ1-2, with no clear D. CDR1 is MNHEY, CDR2 SMNVEV, per germline (reference sequence). The germline V and J ends were trimmed by 4 bases and 0 bases, with 12 bases remaining between them. The CDR3 consists of 15 residues. This CDR3 is CASSSPAGANYGYTF. CDR3 DNA sequence: TGTGCCAGCAGTTCCCCCGCGGGTGCTAACTATGGCTACACCTTC.

The rearrangement joins TRBV7-8 to TRBJ2-7, with 7 bases that match TRBD1. Germline V gives CDR1 SGHVS, CDR2 FQNEAQ. The V gene end was trimmed by 1 base and the J gene end by 3 bases; junction bases not matched to a gene: 15. This CDR3 spans 18 amino acids. CDR3 DNA sequence: TGTGCCAGCAGCTTAGGATTAGTATTGGGGACAGAGATCTACGAGCAGTACTTC. This translates into CASSLGLVLGTEIYEQYF.

For the CDR3, the DNA is TGTGCCAGCTCACCACTCTCAGGGACTGGAAACACCATATATTTT. This translates into CASSPLSGTGNTIYF. The genes are TRBV18 and TRBJ1-3; possible D gene TRBD1, 5 bases. V lost 1 base to trimming and J lost 2 bases, with 9 bases between them. The CDR3 loop spans 15 amino acids. CDR1 and CDR2 from the germline V gene are KGHSH and LQKENI.

The chain joins TRBV7-8 to TRBJ2-1; 12 bases match TRBD2. With V trimmed by 5 bases and J by 9 bases, 8 bases remained unmatched. Germline V lookup: CDR1 SGHVS, CDR2 FQNEAQ. This CDR3 spans 15 amino acids. The CDR3 bases are TGTGCCAGCAGCCCCAGACTAGCGGGAGTAACTGAGCAGTTCTTC. Its translation: CASSPRLAGVTEQFF.

This rearrangement joins TRBV7-8 to TRBJ1-1; D is unresolved. Between the trimmed V and J ends, which lost 7 bases and 0 bases, there was a span of 15 bases. This CDR3 comprises 15 residues. Germline V gene data show CDR1 as SGHVS and CDR2 as FQNEAQ. CDR3 sequence: CASTQNAGVNTEAFF. The DNA for the CDR3 is TGTGCCAGCACCCAAAACGCGGGAGTGAACACTGAAGCTTTCTTT.

This chain joins TRBV4-1 and TRBJ1-4; D unclear. This CDR3 is built from 17 residues. V lost 2 bases, J lost 7 bases, and 20 bases lay in between. Germline loops: CDR1 MGHRA, CDR2 YSYEKL. The CDR3 DNA follows: TGCGCCAGCAGCCAAACCAAACTCGACATAGAGGGTGAAAAACTGTTTTTT. Encoded protein: CASSQTKLDIEGEKLFF.

About this clone itself: Germline and junction disagree at one end, which may indicate a read error. This sequence joins TRBV4-3 and TRBJ1-1; possibly TRBD1 for D (5 bases). The CDR3 consists of 14 residues. Germline CDR1 reads LGHNA; CDR2 reads YSLEER. The chain's CDR3 is CASSQIRAGTEVFF. The CDR3 bases are TGCGCCAGCAGCCAGATAAGGGCGGGGACTGAAGTTTTCTTT.

The chain combines TRBV15 with TRBJ2-7; 7 bases are a match to TRBD1. Germline CDR1 and CDR2: LNHNV and YYDKDF (reference sequence). CDR3 length: 17 residues. Germline trimming cut 5 bases from V and 6 bases from J; bases unmatched to any gene: 19. The CDR3 here is CATSWGQPYHRRSEQYF. As DNA, the CDR3 is TGTGCCACCAGCTGGGGACAGCCCTATCACCGCCGGAGCGAGCAGTACTTC.

The CDR3 here is CASNPGQGDEQYF. The CDR3 DNA reads as TGTGCCAGCAATCCGGGACAGGGTGATGAGCAGTACTTC. The chain is built from TRBV2 and TRBJ2-7, with 9 bases fitting TRBD1. Losses at the gene ends were 7 bases for V and 7 bases for J; bases not matched to a gene: 8. The CDR3 consists of 13 residues. CDR1 is SNHLY, CDR2 FYNNEI, per germline.

This chain links TRBV5-1 with TRBJ2-1, with D possibly TRBD1 on 5 matching bases. This CDR3 is 14 amino acids long. The V and J ends lost 4 bases and 5 bases respectively, with 13 bases between them. The germline gives CDR1 SGHRS, CDR2 YFSETQ. The CDR3 is CASSPQLDNNEQFF. DNA for the CDR3: TGCGCCAGCAGCCCCCAGTTGGACAACAATGAGCAGTTCTTC.

V and J are TRBV27 and TRBJ1-1, with D perhaps TRBD1 (5 bases). The CDR3 sequence is 13 residues long. Trimming cost V 4 bases and J 6 bases, with 12 bases left between them. CDR1 and CDR2 from the germline V gene are MNHEY and SMNVEV (reference sequence). The CDR3 reads CASSYSGYPEAFF. The CDR3 region has the DNA TGTGCCAGCAGTTATTCAGGGTATCCTGAAGCTTTCTTT.

The V call is TRBV5-1, the J call TRBJ2-3; 8 bases are a match to TRBD2. The V and J ends lost 4 bases and 1 base, in that order; junction bases with no gene match: 2. The CDR3 totals 14 residues. Germline values: CDR1 SGHRS, CDR2 YFSETQ. CDR3 nucleotides: TGCGCCAGCAGCCCCGGGGGGGGCACAGATACGCAGTATTTT. It specifies CASSPGGGTDTQYF.

This clone has only one observation. The chain carries TRBV10-3 and TRBJ1-1, with TRBD1 identical over 7 bases. Germline CDR1 ENHRY, CDR2 SYGVKD. Trimming took 10 bases from V and 6 from J; bases not matched to a gene: 14. This CDR3 region has 14 residues. CDR3 loop: CATSPLDRAPEAFF. The CDR3 nucleotides are TGTGCCACCTCCCCGCTAGACAGGGCCCCTGAAGCTTTCTTT.

The gene calls are TRBV7-2 and TRBJ1-5, with D possibly TRBD1 on 6 matching bases. Germline loops: CDR1 SGHTA, CDR2 FQGNSA. The CDR3 spans 16 residues. The ends were cut back, 1 base at V and 4 bases at J, with 14 bases in the middle. The CDR3 loop is CASSLVPRGTNQPQHF. Written as DNA, the CDR3 is TGTGCCAGCAGCTTAGTCCCCAGGGGTACTAATCAGCCCCAGCATTTT. The complete variable domain, with remaining parts taken from reference TRBV7-2 and TRBJ1-5, reads GAGVSQSPSNKVTEKGKDVELRCDPISGHTALYWYRQSLGQGLEFLIYFQGNSAPDKSGLPSDRFSAERTGGSVSTLTIQRTQQEDSAVYLCASSLVPRGTNQPQHFGDGTRLSIL.

This clone was seen only once. The rearrangement links TRBV6-5 to TRBJ1-2, with TRBD1 as a possible D gene (5 bases). This CDR3 has 16 amino acids. Trimming cost V 4 bases and J 8 bases, with 23 bases left between them. From germline, CDR1 is MNHEY and CDR2 SVGAGI. CDR3 DNA sequence: TGTGCCAGCAGTTTCCTCCAGGGTTTAGGGGTAGAGGGCTACACCTTC. Its protein product is CASSFLQGLGVEGYTF.

The chain employs TRBV5-6 and TRBJ2-5, with D unresolved. The CDR3 is 14 amino acids. CDR1 and CDR2 (germline): SGHDT, YYEEEE. Deletions cut 0 bases from V and 1 base from J, with 7 bases between. CDR3: CASSLGSIQETQYF. CDR3 nucleotides: TGTGCCAGCAGCTTGGGGTCTATCCAAGAGACCCAGTACTTC. The whole variable domain, remainder taken from reference TRBV5-6 and TRBJ2-5, is DAGVTQSPTHLIKTRGQQVTLRCSPKSGHDTVSWYQQALGQGPQFIFQYYEEEERQRGNFPDRFSGHQFPNYSSELNVNALLLGDSALYLCASSLGSIQETQYFGPGTRLLVL.

The rearrangement joins TRBV7-9 to TRBJ1-1, with 7 bases identical to TRBD1. CDR1 and CDR2 from the germline V gene are SEHNR and FQNEAQ (reference sequence). V lost 3 bases, J lost 6 bases, and 13 bases stayed unmatched. This CDR3 has 16 amino acids. DNA for the CDR3: TGTGCCAGCAGCTTGGACAGGCCGCTTAAGGGGGCTGAAGCTTTCTTT. Amino acids: CASSLDRPLKGAEAFF.

This clone appeared a few times. This chain links TRBV6-6 with TRBJ2-5; perhaps TRBD1 as D (5 bases). V lost 5 bases to trimming and J lost 5 bases, with 9 bases between them. CDR1 is MNHNY, CDR2 SVGAGI, per germline (reference sequence). The CDR3 consists of 12 residues. Written as DNA, the CDR3 is TGTGCCAGCAGTAGGGGCGACGAGACCCAGTACTTC. The encoded protein is CASSRGDETQYF.

This clone has more than one count but fewer than ten. This chain connects TRBV6-1 to TRBJ1-6, with a tentative D call TRBD1 (6 bases). Looked up from germline, CDR1 is MNHNS and CDR2 is SASEGT. This CDR3 is 14 amino acids long. Trimming left V 7 bases short and J 4 bases short, with 11 bases between. The DNA of the CDR3 is TGTGCCAGCATCTCAGGGGCTTATAATTCACCCCTCCACTTT. Its protein is CASISGAYNSPLHF.

The chain joins TRBV27 to TRBJ2-2; 14 bases line up with TRBD2. The V segment lost 6 bases and the J segment 1 base; nucleotides outside the gene matches: 4. In germline, CDR1 is MNHEY, CDR2 SMNVEV (reference sequence). The length of the CDR3 is 17 residues. The CDR3 spells CASSPTSGRVNTGELFF. CDR3 sequence (DNA): TGTGCCAGCAGCCCGACTAGCGGGAGGGTGAACACCGGGGAGCTGTTTTTT.

The rearrangement joins TRBV27 to TRBJ2-1; the D gene is possibly TRBD1 (6 bases). Trimming removed 0 bases at V and 9 bases at J, with 21 bases between. Germline CDR1 and CDR2: MNHEY and SMNVEV (reference sequence). This CDR3 is built from 17 residues. CDR3 in amino acids: CASSLSATGLGLSEQFF. The CDR3 nucleotides read TGTGCCAGCAGTTTATCGGCTACAGGGTTGGGTCTTAGTGAGCAGTTCTTC.

The J gene is TRBJ2-3, the V gene TRBV9; 11 bases are a match to TRBD2. Unmatched junction bases numbered 4, after V lost 2 bases and J lost 2 bases. This CDR3 has 16 residues. Per the germline V gene, CDR1 is SGDLS and CDR2 is YYNGEE. The CDR3 is CASSVSGGAPTDTQYF. Here the CDR3 DNA reads TGTGCCAGCAGCGTTAGCGGGGGGGCGCCCACAGATACGCAGTATTTT.

The CDR3 DNA follows: TGCGCCAGCAGCCCTGGGGGTCGACTAGCGGGAGTGTTGGGTAGAGAGACCCAGTACTTC. Protein: CASSPGGRLAGVLGRETQYF. The chain employs TRBV4-1 and TRBJ2-5, with 12 bases fitting TRBD2. V lost 4 bases, J lost 4 bases, and 19 bases stayed unmatched. Germline CDR1 MGHRA, CDR2 YSYEKL. The CDR3 sequence is 20 residues long.

The CDR3 coding sequence is TGTGCCAGCAGCTTAGCCGAACCGACAGTTAACACCGGGGAGCTGTTTTTT. Translated, it gives CASSLAEPTVNTGELFF. The chain joins TRBV11-3 to TRBJ2-2; possible D gene TRBD1, 5 bases. Germline V CDR1 and CDR2: SGHNT, YENEEA. Trimming removed 1 base from V and 2 bases from J, with 14 bases in between. CDR3 length: 17 amino acids.

The chain uses TRBV10-3 and TRBJ2-2; D is unclear. The CDR3 has 16 amino acids. Trimming took off 6 bases at V and 0 bases at J, with 14 bases between the two ends. CDR1 and CDR2 from the germline V gene are ENHRY and SYGVKD. The CDR3 sequence is CAIREDQTSNTGELFF. The CDR3 region has the DNA TGTGCCATCAGGGAAGACCAGACTTCGAACACCGGGGAGCTGTTTTTT.

The chain has TRBV4-3 and TRBJ2-6; the D gene is possibly TRBD1 (5 bases). V lost 0 bases and J 0 bases, leaving 15 bases between the germline ends. The CDR3 runs to 19 residues. Germline V gene sequence: CDR1 LGHNA, CDR2 YSLEER. CDR3 protein: CASSQDGAGRASGANVLTF. As DNA, the CDR3 is TGCGCCAGCAGCCAAGATGGGGCCGGCAGGGCCTCTGGGGCCAACGTCCTGACTTTC.